This is a list of T cell receptor beta chains from one sample in a study of cytomegalovirus exposure and HLA in healthy donors. Produced via immunoSEQ multiplex PCR; TCRdb's table is partial and in-frame only. Seen here are some 140,000 clones, 89% observed once, and the top ten hold around 9%. What was sequenced was PBMCs. The receptors were sampled from a woman aged 18-29 years in good health and CMV-seropositive. The CDR3 runs from the conserved cysteine through the conserved F or W. Each record gives: J gene, D gene, clone size, V gene, CDR3 DNA, CDR3 protein. The D gene is left open where the match is weak. Rows give clone size only sometimes, using once, few, many, or a class for an expanded clone.

J: TRBJ2-3; D: -; size: -; V: TRBV5-1; DNA: TGCGCCAGCAGCTTGGCGGGGATCACAGATACGCAGTATTTT; CDR3: CASSLAGITDTQYF
J: TRBJ2-5; D: TRBD2; size: -; V: TRBV11-3; DNA: TGTGCCAGCAGCTTAGGGTCGGGGGGGCTCGAGACCCAGTACTTC; CDR3: CASSLGSGGLETQYF
J: TRBJ1-2; D: TRBD1; size: -; V: TRBV5-4; DNA: TGTGCCAGCAGCTGGACAGGGGGCAACAATGGCTACACCTTC; CDR3: CASSWTGGNNGYTF
J: TRBJ2-1; D: -; size: -; V: TRBV7-2; DNA: TGTGCCAGCAGCTTAATTCTTTACAATGAGCAGTTCTTC; CDR3: CASSLILYNEQFF
J: TRBJ1-6; D: -; size: few; V: TRBV6-5; DNA: TGTGCCAGCGGGAGGTCCGTAGGTTCACCCCTCCACTTT; CDR3: CASGRSVGSPLHF
J: TRBJ1-6; D: TRBD1; size: -; V: TRBV10-2; DNA: TGCGCCAGCAAGGGACAGGGGGATAATTCACCCCTCCACTTT; CDR3: CASKGQGDNSPLHF
J: TRBJ1-5; D: -; size: -; V: TRBV6-6; DNA: TGTGCCAGCAGGGGTCAGGATTATAGCAATCAGCCCCAGCATTTT; CDR3: CASRGQDYSNQPQHF
J: TRBJ2-4; D: -; size: -; V: TRBV5-6; DNA: TGTGCCAGCAGCCCCGGCTGGAGAGCCAAAAACATTCAGTACTTC; CDR3: CASSPGWRAKNIQYF
J: TRBJ1-5; D: -; size: -; V: TRBV28; DNA: TGTGCCAGCGGTTTTGGCCCCTTCGGAGATCAGCCCCAGCATTTT; CDR3: CASGFGPFGDQPQHF
J: TRBJ2-2; D: -; size: -; V: TRBV5-4; DNA: TGTGCCAGCAGCCCCCCGACCCTCGGAATAGCCACCGGGGAGCTGTTTTTT; CDR3: CASSPPTLGIATGELFF
J: TRBJ1-1; D: TRBD1; size: -; V: TRBV19; DNA: TGTGCCAGTACCCCGCCGGGACAGGGTTTCACTGAAGCTTTCTTT; CDR3: CASTPPGQGFTEAFF
J: TRBJ2-2; D: -; size: -; V: TRBV5-1; DNA: TGCGCCAGCAGCTTGTTGGCGGGGAACACCGGGGAGCTGTTTTTT; CDR3: CASSLLAGNTGELFF
J: TRBJ2-3; D: -; size: -; V: TRBV5-6; DNA: TGTGCCAGCAGCCTTGGTAGAGATACGCAGTATTTT; CDR3: CASSLGRDTQYF
J: TRBJ2-1; D: TRBD1; size: few; V: TRBV28; DNA: TGTGCCAGCAGACGGGACAGGGGATCGTTTGAGCAGTTCTTC; CDR3: CASRRDRGSFEQFF
J: TRBJ1-1; D: -; size: -; V: TRBV5-1; DNA: TGCGCCAGCTTGCGGGGGTCTGAAGCTTTCTTT; CDR3: CASLRGSEAFF
J: TRBJ2-2; D: TRBD2; size: once; V: TRBV7-9; DNA: TGTGCCAGCAGCCCTACTAGCGGGGGGCCGTCGAACACCGGGGAGCTGTTTTTT; CDR3: CASSPTSGGPSNTGELFF
J: TRBJ1-4; D: TRBD1; size: -; V: TRBV11-1; DNA: TGTGCCAGCAGCATCGGGACAGCTTCAACTAATGAAAAACTGTTTTTT; CDR3: CASSIGTASTNEKLFF
J: TRBJ1-6; D: -; size: -; V: TRBV6-5; DNA: TGTGCCAGCAGCTTTATATATTCACCCCTCCACTTT; CDR3: CASSFIYSPLHF
J: TRBJ2-1; D: -; size: -; V: TRBV4-1; DNA: TGCGCCAGCAGCCAACCTCCGGGACTTGAGCAGTTCTTC; CDR3: CASSQPPGLEQFF
J: TRBJ2-3; D: TRBD2; size: -; V: TRBV28; DNA: TGTGCCAGCAGTTCCTCTGGGCGGGGACTAACAGATACGCAGTATTTT; CDR3: CASSSSGRGLTDTQYF
J: TRBJ1-5; D: TRBD1; size: -; V: TRBV27; DNA: TGTGCCAGCGGGACAGGCAATCAGCCCCAGCATTTT; CDR3: CASGTGNQPQHF
J: TRBJ2-2; D: TRBD1; size: -; V: TRBV9; DNA: TGTGCCAGCAGCGAAGGGACAGGCCCGACCGGGGAGCTGTTTTTT; CDR3: CASSEGTGPTGELFF
J: TRBJ1-6; D: TRBD1; size: few; V: TRBV30; DNA: TGTGCCTGGAACAGGGGCGATTCACCCCTCCACTTT; CDR3: CAWNRGDSPLHF
J: TRBJ2-1; D: TRBD2; size: -; V: TRBV28; DNA: TGTGCCAGCAGTCGGGCGGGGGGGCGGAATGAGCAGTTCTTC; CDR3: CASSRAGGRNEQFF
J: TRBJ1-1; D: -; size: -; V: TRBV28; DNA: TGTGCCAGCAGCAAGGAGGCCGGGCGCAAGGCTTTCTTT; CDR3: CASSKEAGRKAFF
J: TRBJ1-1; D: TRBD1; size: -; V: TRBV4-1; DNA: TGCGCCAGCAGCCAAGAGGGACAGGGGATAGCTTTCTTT; CDR3: CASSQEGQGIAFF
J: TRBJ1-2; D: -; size: -; V: TRBV19; DNA: TGTGCCAGTTTAGGGTGGGGCAGCGATAACTATGGCTACACCTTC; CDR3: CASLGWGSDNYGYTF
J: TRBJ2-1; D: -; size: -; V: TRBV30; DNA: TGTGCCTGGAGTAGGGGACACGAATACTACAATGAGCAGTTCTTC; CDR3: CAWSRGHEYYNEQFF
J: TRBJ2-2; D: -; size: once; V: TRBV6-5; DNA: TGTGCCAGCAGCCATCCAGGGGCCGGGGAGCTGTTTTTT; CDR3: CASSHPGAGELFF
J: TRBJ1-1; D: -; size: -; V: TRBV6-5; DNA: TGTGCCAGCAGTGGTTCTCTGGGGAGTGAAGCTTTCTTT; CDR3: CASSGSLGSEAFF
J: TRBJ2-2; D: -; size: -; V: TRBV7-9; DNA: TGTGCCAGCAGCTGGCCAGAGACTCAAGTAGACACCGGGGAGCTGTTTTTT; CDR3: CASSWPETQVDTGELFF
J: TRBJ1-5; D: -; size: -; V: TRBV27; DNA: TGTGCCAGCAGTTTATTGACAGACAATCAGCCCCAGCATTTT; CDR3: CASSLLTDNQPQHF
J: TRBJ2-2; D: TRBD2; size: -; V: TRBV7-3; DNA: TGTGCCAGCAGCCCGGGACTACAATTTACCGGGGAGCTGTTTTTT; CDR3: CASSPGLQFTGELFF
J: TRBJ2-6; D: -; size: -; V: TRBV11-3; DNA: TGTGCCAGCAGCTTGGATGGAAGGCGGAGGAGGGCCAACGTCCTGACTTTC; CDR3: CASSLDGRRRRANVLTF
J: TRBJ2-5; D: TRBD2; size: -; V: TRBV27; DNA: TGTGCCAGCAGCCGACTAGCGGGGCAAGAGACCCAGTACTTC; CDR3: CASSRLAGQETQYF
J: TRBJ1-2; D: TRBD1; size: few; V: TRBV5-5; DNA: TGTGCCAGCAGCTACCGACAGGGGGCTTCTTATGGCTACACCTTC; CDR3: CASSYRQGASYGYTF
J: TRBJ2-7; D: -; size: -; V: TRBV30; DNA: TGTGCCTTCAGTGCAGGCGATACCTACGAGCAGTACTTC; CDR3: CAFSAGDTYEQYF
J: TRBJ1-4; D: -; size: -; V: TRBV6-5; DNA: TGTGCCAGCAGTTACTCGGAACAGGGAAATGAAAAACTGTTTTTT; CDR3: CASSYSEQGNEKLFF
J: TRBJ1-2; D: -; size: -; V: TRBV7-9; DNA: TGTGCCAGCAGCTCGTCCGGGGGAGACCTCTATGGCTACACCTTC; CDR3: CASSSSGGDLYGYTF
J: TRBJ1-5; D: TRBD1; size: -; V: TRBV7-8; DNA: TGTGCCAGCAGCTACTACCCTTCGACAGGGAATAAAGGGAATCAGCCCCAGCATTTT; CDR3: CASSYYPSTGNKGNQPQHF
J: TRBJ2-7; D: -; size: -; V: TRBV28; DNA: TGTGCCAGCAGCCGCGGGTGGGTCCCCTCCTACGAGCAGTACTTC; CDR3: CASSRGWVPSYEQYF
J: TRBJ2-7; D: TRBD2; size: -; V: TRBV27; DNA: TGTGCCAGCAGGGGGGGGTACGAGCAGTACTTC; CDR3: CASRGGYEQYF
J: TRBJ2-7; D: -; size: once; V: TRBV2; DNA: TGTGCCAGCAGCCGGGACACCCTATCCTACGAGCAGTACTTC; CDR3: CASSRDTLSYEQYF
J: TRBJ2-1; D: -; size: -; V: TRBV6-5; DNA: TGTGCCAGCAGTAGTAGCCGCTACAATGAGCAGTTCTTC; CDR3: CASSSSRYNEQFF
J: TRBJ1-1; D: TRBD1; size: -; V: TRBV7-3; DNA: TGTGCCAGCAGCTTACCGGGACAGCCCCTGAACACTGAAGCTTTCTTT; CDR3: CASSLPGQPLNTEAFF
J: TRBJ2-7; D: -; size: once; V: TRBV5-4; DNA: TGTGCCAGCAGCTTGGGGGCAGACTCCTACGAGCAGTACTTC; CDR3: CASSLGADSYEQYF